This T cell receptor (beta chain) originates from a study of Graves' ophthalmopathy and Graves' hyperthyroidism. Scientists amplified the TCR beta CDR3 regions from RNA transcripts. HTBI-primed first-round RT-PCR preceded second-round multiplex PCR. TCRdb used MiXCR to reprocess the multiplex PCR reads, holding one entry per CDR3 protein. The table has some 1.1 million distinct CDR3 sequences, roughly two fifths seen once. Study-wide results and limits: Detection in blood was also observed for most expanded thyroid clonotypes above 0.001 frequency. Its predictions of ophthalmopathy progression gave the model 60% to 71% sensitivity and 72% to 85% specificity.

CDR3 length: 15 residues. The germline CDR1 and CDR2 sequences are DFQATT and SNEGSKA (reference sequence). The ends were cut back, 2 bases at V and 1 base at J, with 14 bases in the middle. On this clonotype itself: Its antigen remains unidentified.

Sequencing was done on a sample of peripheral blood or thyroid tissue (not recorded which). The sequence was collected from an adult man with Graves' hyperthyroidism. This chain uses TRBV20-1 with TRBJ2-5; TRBD1 is a possible D gene (6 bases). CDR3 nucleotides: TGCAGTGCTAGAAGGGGTGGGGACATCCAAGAGACCCAGTACTTC. Translated, it gives CSARRGGDIQETQYF.